Shown below are 4 T cell receptor beta chains from a single sample sequenced in a study of T-cell reconstitution after alpha-beta-depleted transplantation in children. It was with unique molecular identifiers that the TCRbeta library was prepared. TCRdb processed the PCR reads anew with MiXCR; each CDR3 protein has one entry. The repertoire holds 90,000 to 100,000 distinct CDR3 sequences, with about 25% as singletons. The input for sequencing was PBMCs, taken before TCRalphabeta/CD19-depleted stem cell transplant. The source of these receptors is a boy younger than 10 with acute lymphoblastic leukemia, due to receive a stem cell transplant.

The J gene is TRBJ1-4, the V gene TRBV18, with no clear D. Germline lookup yields CDR1 KGHSH and CDR2 LQKENI. The CDR3 runs 16 residues. V shed 3 bases and J shed 0 bases, with 11 bases lying between them. The CDR3 sequence: CASSPRPQPTNEKLFF. In nucleotides, the CDR3 is TGTGCCAGCTCACCCCGACCACAGCCAACTAATGAAAAACTGTTTTTT.

This clonotype was observed at least ten times. V is TRBV18 and J is TRBJ1-1; 11 nucleotides match TRBD1. The CDR3 loop spans 16 amino acids. The V gene end was trimmed by 4 bases and the J gene end by 0 bases; junction bases not matched to a gene: 4. Germline CDR1 reads KGHSH; CDR2 reads LQKENI. The CDR3 DNA sequence: TGTGCCAGCTCACTGGGACAGGGGGGAATGAACACTGAAGCTTTCTTT. Translating gives CASSLGQGGMNTEAFF.

The chain couples TRBV7-9 to TRBJ1-6; TRBD1 matches 9 bases. This CDR3 comprises 14 residues. Trimming took 8 bases from V and 10 from J; bases not matched to a gene: 9. Germline V gives CDR1 SEHNR, CDR2 FQNEAQ (reference sequence). Here the CDR3 DNA reads TGTGCCAGCGGAACCGGGACAGGGTTCTCACCCCTCCACTTT. It translates to CASGTGTGFSPLHF. The variable domain in full, with the rest retrieved from reference TRBV7-9 and TRBJ1-6, is DTGVSQNPRHKITKRGQNVTFRCDPISEHNRLYWYRQTLGQGPEFLTYFQNEAQLEKSRLLSDRFSAERPKGSFSTLEIQRTEQGDSAMYLCASGTGTGFSPLHFGNGTRLTVT.

This chain uses TRBV7-2 with TRBJ2-3; D is undetermined. V dropped 10 bases and J dropped 9 bases, with 20 bases sitting between them. CDR3 length: 13 amino acids. Germline values: CDR1 SGHTA, CDR2 FQGNSA. CDR3 nucleotide sequence: TGTGCCACTATGTGGACCGCGATAGGGACGCAGTATTTT. This gives the protein CATMWTAIGTQYF.